This TCR beta chain comes out of a study of T cells in Graves' hyperthyroidism and ophthalmopathy. The authors obtained PBMCs from 7.5 to 10 ml of fresh peripheral blood. Regions amplified from RNA transcripts were the TCR beta CDR3 regions. The HTBI set primed first-round TCR CDR3 RT-PCR. TCRdb re-analysed the multiplex PCR reads in MiXCR, keeping a single row per CDR3 protein. Here the sample spans approximately 690,000 distinct CDR3 sequences, about 15% being singletons. The CDR3 extends over 13 amino acids. In germline, CDR1 is MDHEN, CDR2 SYDVKM. Trimming cost V 3 bases and J 7 bases, with 10 bases left between them. This clonotype came up many times.

This chain uses TRBV28 with TRBJ2-4, with D uncertain. This receptor was taken from a woman aged 45-65 years with Graves' ophthalmopathy. The specimen was blood. CDR3 DNA: TGTGCCAGCAGTTTTCGGGCCCCCAACATTCAGTACTTC. It yields the protein CASSFRAPNIQYF. The full variable domain, in which reference TRBV28 and TRBJ2-4 provide the parts outside the CDR3, is DVKVTQSSRYLVKRTGEKVFLECVQDMDHENMFWYRQDPGLGLRLIYFSYDVKMKEKGDIPEGYSVSREKKERFSLILESASTNQTSMYLCASSFRAPNIQYFGAGTRLSVL.